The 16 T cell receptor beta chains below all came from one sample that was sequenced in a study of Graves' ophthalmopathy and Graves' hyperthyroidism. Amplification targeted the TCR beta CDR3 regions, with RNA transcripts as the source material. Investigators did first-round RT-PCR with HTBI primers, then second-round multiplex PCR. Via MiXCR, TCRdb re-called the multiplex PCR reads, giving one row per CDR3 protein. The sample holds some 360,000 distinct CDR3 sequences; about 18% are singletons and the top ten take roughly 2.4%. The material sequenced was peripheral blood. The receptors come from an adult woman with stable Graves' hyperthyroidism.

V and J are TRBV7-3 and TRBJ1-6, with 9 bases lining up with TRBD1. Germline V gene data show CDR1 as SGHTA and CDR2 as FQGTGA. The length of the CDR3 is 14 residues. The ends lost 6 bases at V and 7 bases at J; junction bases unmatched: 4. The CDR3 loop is CASRKTGGNSPLHF. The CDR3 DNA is TGTGCCAGCAGGAAGACAGGGGGGAATTCACCCCTCCACTTT.

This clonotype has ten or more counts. For the CDR3, the DNA is TGTGCCAGCGGCCGCGGCGGCGGGGAGACCCAGTACTTC. Its protein product is CASGRGGGETQYF. V usage is TRBV12-3 or TRBV12-4 and J usage is TRBJ2-5, with D perhaps TRBD2 (5 bases). The CDR3 covers 13 residues. V lost 8 bases, J lost 5 bases, and 15 bases lay in between.

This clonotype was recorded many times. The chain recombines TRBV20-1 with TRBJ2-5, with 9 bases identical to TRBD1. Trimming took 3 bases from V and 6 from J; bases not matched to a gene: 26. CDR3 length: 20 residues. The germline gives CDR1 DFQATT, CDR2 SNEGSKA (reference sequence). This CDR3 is CSARQGQLPTGGGWGKTQYF. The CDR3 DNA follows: TGCAGTGCTAGGCAGGGGCAACTCCCGACAGGGGGAGGGTGGGGGAAGACCCAGTACTTC.

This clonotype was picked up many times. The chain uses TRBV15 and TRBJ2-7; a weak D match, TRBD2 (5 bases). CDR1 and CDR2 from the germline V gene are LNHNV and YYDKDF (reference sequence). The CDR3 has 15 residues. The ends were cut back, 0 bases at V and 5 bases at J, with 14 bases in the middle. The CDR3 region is CATSRDFEGVHEQYF. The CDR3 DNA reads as TGTGCCACCAGCAGAGATTTTGAGGGCGTCCACGAGCAGTACTTC. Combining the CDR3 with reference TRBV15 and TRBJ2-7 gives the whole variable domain DAMVIQNPRYQVTQFGKPVTLSCSQTLNHNVMYWYQQKSSQAPKLLFHYYDKDFNNEADTPDNFQSRRPNTSFCFLDIRSPGLGDTAMYLCATSRDFEGVHEQYFGPGTRLTVT.

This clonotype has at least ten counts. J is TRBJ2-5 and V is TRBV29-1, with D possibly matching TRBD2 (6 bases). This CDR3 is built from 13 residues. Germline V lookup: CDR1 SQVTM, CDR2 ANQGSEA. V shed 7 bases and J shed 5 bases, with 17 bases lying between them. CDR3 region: CSDLGRSGETQYF. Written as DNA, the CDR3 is TGCAGCGACCTAGGGAGGTCCGGGGAGACCCAGTACTTC. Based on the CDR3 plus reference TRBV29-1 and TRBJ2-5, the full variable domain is SAVISQKPSRDICQRGTSLTIQCQVDSQVTMMFWYRQQPGQSLTLIATANQGSEATYESGFVIDKFPISRPNLTFSTLTVSNMSPEDSSIYLCSDLGRSGETQYFGPGTRLLVL.

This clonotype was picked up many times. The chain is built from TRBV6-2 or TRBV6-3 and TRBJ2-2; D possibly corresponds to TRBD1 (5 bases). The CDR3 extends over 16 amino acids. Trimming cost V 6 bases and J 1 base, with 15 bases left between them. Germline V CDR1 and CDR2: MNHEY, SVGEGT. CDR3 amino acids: CASSVMLRVNTGELFF. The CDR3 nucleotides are TGTGCCAGCAGCGTCATGCTCAGGGTGAACACCGGGGAGCTGTTTTTT.

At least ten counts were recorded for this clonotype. Here the CDR3 reads CATSDSAGFTGELFF. The CDR3 bases are TGTGCCACCAGTGATTCTGCAGGGTTTACCGGGGAGCTGTTTTTT. This chain connects TRBV24-1 to TRBJ2-2; weak D call: TRBD1 (5 bases). The CDR3 loop spans 15 amino acids. The V end lost 2 bases, the J end lost 5 bases, and 11 bases lay between the germline ends. Germline V gene lookup returns CDR1 KGHDR and CDR2 SFDVKD.

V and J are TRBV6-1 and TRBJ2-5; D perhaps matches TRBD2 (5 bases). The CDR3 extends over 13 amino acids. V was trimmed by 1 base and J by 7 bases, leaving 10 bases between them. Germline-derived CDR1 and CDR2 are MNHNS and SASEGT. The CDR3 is CASSEVREGTQYF. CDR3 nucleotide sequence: TGTGCCAGCAGTGAAGTCCGGGAAGGGACCCAGTACTTC.

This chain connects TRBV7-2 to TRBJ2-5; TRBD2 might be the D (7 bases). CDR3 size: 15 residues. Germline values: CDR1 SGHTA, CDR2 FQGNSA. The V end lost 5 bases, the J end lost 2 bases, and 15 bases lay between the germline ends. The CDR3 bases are TGTGCCAGCAGCCCCGGAGCGGGACAACAAGAGACCCAGTACTTC. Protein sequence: CASSPGAGQQETQYF. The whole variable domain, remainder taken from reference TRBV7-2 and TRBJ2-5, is GAGVSQSPSNKVTEKGKDVELRCDPISGHTALYWYRQSLGQGLEFLIYFQGNSAPDKSGLPSDRFSAERTGGSVSTLTIQRTQQEDSAVYLCASSPGAGQQETQYFGPGTRLLVL.

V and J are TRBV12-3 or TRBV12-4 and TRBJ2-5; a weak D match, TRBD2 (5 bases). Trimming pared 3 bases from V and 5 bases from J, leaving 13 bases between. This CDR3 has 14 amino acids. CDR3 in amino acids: CASSFSGNRETQYF. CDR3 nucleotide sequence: TGTGCCAGCAGTTTCTCGGGAAATCGGGAGACCCAGTACTTC.

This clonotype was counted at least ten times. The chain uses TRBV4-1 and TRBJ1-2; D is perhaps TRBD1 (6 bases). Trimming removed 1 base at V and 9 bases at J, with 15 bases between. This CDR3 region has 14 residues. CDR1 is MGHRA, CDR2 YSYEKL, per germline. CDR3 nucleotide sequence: TGCGCCAGCAGCCAAGTGGGGTGGACAGACCGCTACACCTTC. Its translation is CASSQVGWTDRYTF.

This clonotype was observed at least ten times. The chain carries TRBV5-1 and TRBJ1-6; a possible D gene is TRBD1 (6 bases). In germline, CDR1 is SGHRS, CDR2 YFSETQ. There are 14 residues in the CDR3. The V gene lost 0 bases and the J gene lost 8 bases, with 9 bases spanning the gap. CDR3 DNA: TGCGCCAGCAGCTTGGGGCACAGGGATTCACCCCTCCACTTT. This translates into CASSLGHRDSPLHF.

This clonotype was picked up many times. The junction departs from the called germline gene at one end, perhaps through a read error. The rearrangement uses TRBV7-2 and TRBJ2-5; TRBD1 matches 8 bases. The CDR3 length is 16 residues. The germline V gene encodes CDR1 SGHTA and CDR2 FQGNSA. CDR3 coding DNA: TGTGCCAGCAGCTCGTTCCGGGACAGGAGACAAGGGACCCAGTACTTC. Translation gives CASSSFRDRRQGTQYF.

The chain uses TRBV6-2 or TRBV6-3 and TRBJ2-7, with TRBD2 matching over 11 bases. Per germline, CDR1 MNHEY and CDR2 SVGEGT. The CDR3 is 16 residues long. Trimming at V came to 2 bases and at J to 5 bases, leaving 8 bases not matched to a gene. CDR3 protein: CASSYRPGTSGNEQYF. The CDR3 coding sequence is TGTGCCAGCAGTTACCGACCCGGGACTAGCGGCAACGAGCAGTACTTC.

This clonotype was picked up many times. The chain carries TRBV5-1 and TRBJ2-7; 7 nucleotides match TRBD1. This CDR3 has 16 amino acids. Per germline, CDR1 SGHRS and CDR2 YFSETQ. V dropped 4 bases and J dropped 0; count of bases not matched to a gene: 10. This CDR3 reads CASSRDRGQSSYEQYF. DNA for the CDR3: TGCGCCAGCAGCCGCGATCGGGGACAGAGCTCCTACGAGCAGTACTTC.

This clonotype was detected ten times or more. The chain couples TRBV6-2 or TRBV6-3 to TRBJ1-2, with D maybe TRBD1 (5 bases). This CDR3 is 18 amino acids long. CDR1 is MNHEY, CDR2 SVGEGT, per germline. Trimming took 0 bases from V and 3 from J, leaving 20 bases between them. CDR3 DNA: TGTGCCAGCAGTTACTCGAGGACGTTTTCGGGGCCTCACTATGGCTACACCTTC. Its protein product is CASSYSRTFSGPHYGYTF.